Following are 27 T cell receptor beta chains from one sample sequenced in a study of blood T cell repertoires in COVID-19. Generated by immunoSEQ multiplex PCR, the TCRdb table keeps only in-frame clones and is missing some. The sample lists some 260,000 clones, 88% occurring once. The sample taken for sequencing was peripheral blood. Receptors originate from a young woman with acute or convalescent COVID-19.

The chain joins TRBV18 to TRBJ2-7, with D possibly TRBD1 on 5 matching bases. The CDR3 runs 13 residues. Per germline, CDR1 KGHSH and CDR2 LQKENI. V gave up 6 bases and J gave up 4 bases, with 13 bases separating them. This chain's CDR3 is CASSQQVRYEQYF. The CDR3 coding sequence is TGTGCCAGCTCCCAACAGGTGAGGTACGAGCAGTACTTC.

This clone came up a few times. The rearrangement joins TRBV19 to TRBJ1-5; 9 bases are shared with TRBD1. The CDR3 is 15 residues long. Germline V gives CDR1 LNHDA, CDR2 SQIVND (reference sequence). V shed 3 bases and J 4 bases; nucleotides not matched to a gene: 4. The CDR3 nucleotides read TGTGCCAGTAGTATGTGGGGACAGGGTAATCAGCCCCAGCATTTT. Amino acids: CASSMWGQGNQPQHF.

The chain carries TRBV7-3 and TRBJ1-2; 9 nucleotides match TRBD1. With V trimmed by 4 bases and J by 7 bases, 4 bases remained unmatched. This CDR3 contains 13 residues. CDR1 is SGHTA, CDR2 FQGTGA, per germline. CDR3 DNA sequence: TGTGCCAGCAGCTCCCGACAGGGGGGTGGCTACACCTTC. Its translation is CASSSRQGGGYTF.

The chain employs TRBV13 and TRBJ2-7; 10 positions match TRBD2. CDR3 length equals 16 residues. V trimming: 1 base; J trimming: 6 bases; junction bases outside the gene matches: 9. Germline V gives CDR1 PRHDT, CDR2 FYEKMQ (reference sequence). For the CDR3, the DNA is TGTGCCAGCAGCTTAGCCCTAGCGGGAGTTCTGCGCGAGCAGTACTTC. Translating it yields CASSLALAGVLREQYF.

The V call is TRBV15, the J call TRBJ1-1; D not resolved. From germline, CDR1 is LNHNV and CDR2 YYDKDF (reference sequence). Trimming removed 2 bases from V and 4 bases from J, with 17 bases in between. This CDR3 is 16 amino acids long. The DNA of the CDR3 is TGTGCCACCAGCAGAAGGCCCATATCGGGAAGCACTGAAGCTTTCTTT. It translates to CATSRRPISGSTEAFF.

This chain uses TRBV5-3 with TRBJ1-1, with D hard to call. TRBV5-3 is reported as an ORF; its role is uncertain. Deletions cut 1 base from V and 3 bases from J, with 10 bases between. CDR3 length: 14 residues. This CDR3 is CARSLLRDYTEAFF. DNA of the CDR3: TGTGCCAGAAGCTTGTTGAGGGATTACACTGAAGCTTTCTTT.

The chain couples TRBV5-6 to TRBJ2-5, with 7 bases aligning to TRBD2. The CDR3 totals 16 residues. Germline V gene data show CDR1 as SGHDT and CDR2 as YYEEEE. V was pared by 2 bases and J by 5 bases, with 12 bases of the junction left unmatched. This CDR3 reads CASSFRRGGGIETQYF. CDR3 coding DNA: TGTGCCAGCAGCTTCCGGCGTGGGGGGGGGATTGAGACCCAGTACTTC.

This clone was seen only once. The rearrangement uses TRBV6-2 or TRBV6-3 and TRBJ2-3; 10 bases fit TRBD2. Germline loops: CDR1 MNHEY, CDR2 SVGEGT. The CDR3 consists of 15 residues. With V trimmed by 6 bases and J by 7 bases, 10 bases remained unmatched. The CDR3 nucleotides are TGTGCCAGCAGACCTAGCGGGAGACAATTCTATACGCAGTATTTT. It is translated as CASRPSGRQFYTQYF.

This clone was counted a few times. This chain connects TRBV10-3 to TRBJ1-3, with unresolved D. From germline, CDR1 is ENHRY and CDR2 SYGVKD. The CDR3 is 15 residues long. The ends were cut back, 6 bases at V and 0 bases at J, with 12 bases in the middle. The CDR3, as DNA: TGTGCCATCAGAATGGCGGGTGTCTCTGGAAACACCATATATTTT. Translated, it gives CAIRMAGVSGNTIYF.

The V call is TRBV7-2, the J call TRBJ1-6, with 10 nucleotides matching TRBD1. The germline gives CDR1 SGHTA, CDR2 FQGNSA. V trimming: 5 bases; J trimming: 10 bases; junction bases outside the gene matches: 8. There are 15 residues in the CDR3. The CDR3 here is CASSTGQGLSSPLHF. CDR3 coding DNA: TGTGCCAGCAGCACGGGACAGGGGTTAAGCTCACCCCTCCACTTT.

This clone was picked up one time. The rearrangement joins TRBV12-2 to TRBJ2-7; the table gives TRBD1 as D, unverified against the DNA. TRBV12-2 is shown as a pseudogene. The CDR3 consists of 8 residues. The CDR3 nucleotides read TGTGCAAGTCGCCCAGTCGCCTTC. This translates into CASRPVAF.

CDR3 DNA sequence: TGTGCCAGCAGTTTGACGGGAGGTGGGCAGTACTTC. Translated: CASSLTGGGQYF. The V gene is TRBV27, the J gene TRBJ2-7; 7 nucleotides match TRBD2. CDR3 length: 12 residues. With 3 bases clipped from V and 9 bases from J, the junction kept 5 bases outside the gene matches. Germline CDR1 is MNHEY and CDR2 is SMNVEV (reference sequence).

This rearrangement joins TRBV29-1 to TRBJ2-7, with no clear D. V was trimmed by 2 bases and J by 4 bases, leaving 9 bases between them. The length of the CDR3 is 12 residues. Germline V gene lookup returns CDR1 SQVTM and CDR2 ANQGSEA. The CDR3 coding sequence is TGCAGCGTTGAATACCCTAGTTACGAGCAGTACTTC. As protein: CSVEYPSYEQYF.

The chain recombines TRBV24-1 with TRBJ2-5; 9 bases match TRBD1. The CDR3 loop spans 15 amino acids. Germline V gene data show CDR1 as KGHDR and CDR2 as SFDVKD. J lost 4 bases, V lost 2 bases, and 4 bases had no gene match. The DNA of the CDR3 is TGTGCCACCAGTGATTGGGACAGGGATCGAGAGACCCAGTACTTC. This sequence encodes CATSDWDRDRETQYF.

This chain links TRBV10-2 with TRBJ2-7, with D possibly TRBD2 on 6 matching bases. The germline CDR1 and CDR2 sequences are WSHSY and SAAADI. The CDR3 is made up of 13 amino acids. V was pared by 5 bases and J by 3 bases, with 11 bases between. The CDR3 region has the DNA TGCGCCAGCAGTCTAGCGCTGGACTACGAGCAGTACTTC. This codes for CASSLALDYEQYF.

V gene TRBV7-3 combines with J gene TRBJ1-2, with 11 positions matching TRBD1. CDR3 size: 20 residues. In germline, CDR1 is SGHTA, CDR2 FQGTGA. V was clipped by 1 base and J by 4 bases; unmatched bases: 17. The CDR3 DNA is TGTGCCAGCAGCTTAAGCCCAGCGGGACAGGGGGAACAGCTTGGCTATGGCTACACCTTC. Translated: CASSLSPAGQGEQLGYGYTF.

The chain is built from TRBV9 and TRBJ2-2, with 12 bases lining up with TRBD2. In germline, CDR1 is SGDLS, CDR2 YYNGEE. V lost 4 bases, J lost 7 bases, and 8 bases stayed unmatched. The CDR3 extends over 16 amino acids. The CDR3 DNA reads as TGTGCCAGCAGCCTCCTAGCGGGAGGGCTGCTCGGGGAGCTGTTTTTT. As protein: CASSLLAGGLLGELFF.

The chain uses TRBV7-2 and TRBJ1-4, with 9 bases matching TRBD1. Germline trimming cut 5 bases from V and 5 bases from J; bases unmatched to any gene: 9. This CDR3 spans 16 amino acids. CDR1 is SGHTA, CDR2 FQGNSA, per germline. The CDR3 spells CASSPQQGAGNEKLFF. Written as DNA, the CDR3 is TGTGCCAGCAGCCCGCAACAGGGGGCCGGGAATGAAAAACTGTTTTTT.

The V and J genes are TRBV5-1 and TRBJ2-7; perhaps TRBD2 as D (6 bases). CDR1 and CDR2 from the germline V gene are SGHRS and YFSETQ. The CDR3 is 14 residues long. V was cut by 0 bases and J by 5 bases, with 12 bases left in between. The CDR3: CASSLVRGEDEQYF. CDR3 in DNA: TGCGCCAGCAGCTTGGTGCGGGGTGAGGACGAGCAGTACTTC.

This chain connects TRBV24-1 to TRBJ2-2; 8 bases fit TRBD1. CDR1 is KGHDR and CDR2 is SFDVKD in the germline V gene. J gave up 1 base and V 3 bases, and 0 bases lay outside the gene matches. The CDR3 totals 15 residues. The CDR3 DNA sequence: TGTGCCACCAGTGATGGGACAGGGAACACCGGGGAGCTGTTTTTT. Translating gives CATSDGTGNTGELFF.

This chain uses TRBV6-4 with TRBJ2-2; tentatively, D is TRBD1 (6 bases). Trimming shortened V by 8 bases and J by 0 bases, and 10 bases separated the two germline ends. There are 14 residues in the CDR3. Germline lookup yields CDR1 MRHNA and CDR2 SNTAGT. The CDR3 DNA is TGTGCCAGCGGATGGACAGCGAACACCGGGGAGCTGTTTTTT. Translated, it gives CASGWTANTGELFF.

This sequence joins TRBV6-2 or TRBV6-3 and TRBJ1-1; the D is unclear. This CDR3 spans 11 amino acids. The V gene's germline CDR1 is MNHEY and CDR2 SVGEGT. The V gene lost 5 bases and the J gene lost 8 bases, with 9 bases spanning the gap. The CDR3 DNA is TGTGCCAGCAGTGGGTACAGAGAAGCTTTCTTT. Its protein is CASSGYREAFF.

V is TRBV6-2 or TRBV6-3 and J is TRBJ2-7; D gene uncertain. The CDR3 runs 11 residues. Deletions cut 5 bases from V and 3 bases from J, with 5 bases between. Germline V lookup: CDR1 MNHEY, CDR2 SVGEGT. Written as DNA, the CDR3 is TGTGCCAGCAGTAATTACTACGAGCAGTACTTC. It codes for CASSNYYEQYF.

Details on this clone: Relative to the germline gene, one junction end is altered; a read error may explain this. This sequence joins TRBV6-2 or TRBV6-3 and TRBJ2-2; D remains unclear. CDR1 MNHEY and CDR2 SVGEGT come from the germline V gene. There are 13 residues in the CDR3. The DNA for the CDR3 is TGTACCAGCAGTTCAGTAAACACCGGGGAGCTGTTTTTT. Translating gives CTSSSVNTGELFF.

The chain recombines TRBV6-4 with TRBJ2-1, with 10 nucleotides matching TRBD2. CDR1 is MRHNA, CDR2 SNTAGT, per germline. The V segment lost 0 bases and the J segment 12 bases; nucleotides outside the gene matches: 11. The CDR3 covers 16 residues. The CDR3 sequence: CASSDSVTDWTSGQFF. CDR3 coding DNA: TGTGCCAGCAGTGACTCAGTGACAGACTGGACTAGCGGGCAGTTCTTC.

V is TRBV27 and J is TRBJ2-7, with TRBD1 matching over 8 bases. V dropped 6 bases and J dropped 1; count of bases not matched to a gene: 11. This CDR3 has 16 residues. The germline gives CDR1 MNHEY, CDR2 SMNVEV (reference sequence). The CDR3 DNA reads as TGTGCCAGCAGCCTCGGGTGGGACAGGAGATCCTACGAGCAGTACTTC. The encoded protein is CASSLGWDRRSYEQYF.

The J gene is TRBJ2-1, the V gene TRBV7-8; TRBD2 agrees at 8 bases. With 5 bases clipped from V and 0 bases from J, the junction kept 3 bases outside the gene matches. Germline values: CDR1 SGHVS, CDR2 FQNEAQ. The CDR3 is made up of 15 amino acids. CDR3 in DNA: TGTGCCAGCAGCCTACTAGCGGCCTCCTACAATGAGCAGTTCTTC. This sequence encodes CASSLLAASYNEQFF.